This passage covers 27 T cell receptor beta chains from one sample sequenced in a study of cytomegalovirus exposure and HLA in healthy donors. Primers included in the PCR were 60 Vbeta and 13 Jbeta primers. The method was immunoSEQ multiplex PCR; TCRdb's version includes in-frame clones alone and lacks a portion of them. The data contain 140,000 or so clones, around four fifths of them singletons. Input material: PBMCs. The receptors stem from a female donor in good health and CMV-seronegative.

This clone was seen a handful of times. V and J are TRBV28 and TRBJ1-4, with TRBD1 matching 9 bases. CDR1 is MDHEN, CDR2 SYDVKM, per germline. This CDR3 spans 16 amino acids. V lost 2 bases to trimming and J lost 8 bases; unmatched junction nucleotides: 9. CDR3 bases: TGTGCCAGCAGTTTACTGACAGGGGGAAGACGAGAAAAACTGTTTTTT. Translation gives CASSLLTGGRREKLFF.

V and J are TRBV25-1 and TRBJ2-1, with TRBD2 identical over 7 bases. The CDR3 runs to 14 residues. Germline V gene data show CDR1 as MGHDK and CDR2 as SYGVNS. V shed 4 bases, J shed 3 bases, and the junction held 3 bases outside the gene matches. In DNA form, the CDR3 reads TGTGCCAGCAGTGCGAGCGGGAACTACAATGAGCAGTTCTTC. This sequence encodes CASSASGNYNEQFF.

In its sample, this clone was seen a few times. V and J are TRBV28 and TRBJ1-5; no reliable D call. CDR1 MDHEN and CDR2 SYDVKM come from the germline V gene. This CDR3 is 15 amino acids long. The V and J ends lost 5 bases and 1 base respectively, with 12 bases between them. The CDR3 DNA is TGTGCCAGCAGTCCGGCCCGGGTAAGCAATCAGCCCCAGCATTTT. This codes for CASSPARVSNQPQHF.

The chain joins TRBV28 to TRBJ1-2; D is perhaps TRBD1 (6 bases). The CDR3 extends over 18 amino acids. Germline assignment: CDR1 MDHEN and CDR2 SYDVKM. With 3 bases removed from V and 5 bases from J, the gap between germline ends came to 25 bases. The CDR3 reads CASSFETSTLDSRYGYTF. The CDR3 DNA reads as TGTGCCAGCAGTTTCGAAACCTCTACCTTGGACAGCAGATATGGCTACACCTTC.

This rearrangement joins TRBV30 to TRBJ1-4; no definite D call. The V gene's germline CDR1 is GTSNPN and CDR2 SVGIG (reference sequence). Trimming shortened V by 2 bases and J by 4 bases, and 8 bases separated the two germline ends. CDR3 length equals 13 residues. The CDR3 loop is CAWSRRNNEKLFF. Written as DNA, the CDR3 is TGTGCCTGGAGTAGGCGGAATAATGAAAAACTGTTTTTT. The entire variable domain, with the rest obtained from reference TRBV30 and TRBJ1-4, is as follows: SQTIHQWPATLVQPVGSPLSLECTVEGTSNPNLYWYRQAAGRGLQLLFYSVGIGQISSEVPQNLSASRPQDRQFILSSKKLLLSDSGFYLCAWSRRNNEKLFFGSGTQLSVL.

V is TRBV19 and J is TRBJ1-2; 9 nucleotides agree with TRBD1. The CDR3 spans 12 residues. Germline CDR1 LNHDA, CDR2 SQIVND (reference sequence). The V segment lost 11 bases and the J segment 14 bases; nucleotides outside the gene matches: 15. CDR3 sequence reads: CAVHSPGQGFTF. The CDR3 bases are TGTGCCGTACACTCACCGGGACAGGGTTTTACCTTC.

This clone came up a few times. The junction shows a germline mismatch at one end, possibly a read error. The CDR3 reads CASTTPSGLANAEAFF. As DNA, the CDR3 is TGTGCCAGCACCACGCCCTCAGGTCTTGCGAACGCTGAAGCTTTCTTT. V and J are TRBV5-4 and TRBJ1-1; D not resolved. This CDR3 region has 16 residues. Germline lookup yields CDR1 SGHNT and CDR2 YYREEE (reference sequence).

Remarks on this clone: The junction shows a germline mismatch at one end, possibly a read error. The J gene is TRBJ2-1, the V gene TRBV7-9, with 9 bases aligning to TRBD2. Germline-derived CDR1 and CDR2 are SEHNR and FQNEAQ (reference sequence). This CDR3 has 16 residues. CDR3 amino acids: CSSRSTRLAGRDEQFF. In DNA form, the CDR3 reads TGTTCCAGCAGGTCCACTCGGCTAGCGGGGAGGGATGAGCAGTTCTTC.

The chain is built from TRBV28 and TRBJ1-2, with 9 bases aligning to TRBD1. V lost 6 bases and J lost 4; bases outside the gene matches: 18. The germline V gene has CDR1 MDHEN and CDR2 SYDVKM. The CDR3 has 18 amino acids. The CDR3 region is CASRVLWDRVVSGYGYTF. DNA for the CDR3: TGTGCCAGCAGGGTCCTTTGGGACAGGGTGGTGAGTGGCTATGGCTACACCTTC.

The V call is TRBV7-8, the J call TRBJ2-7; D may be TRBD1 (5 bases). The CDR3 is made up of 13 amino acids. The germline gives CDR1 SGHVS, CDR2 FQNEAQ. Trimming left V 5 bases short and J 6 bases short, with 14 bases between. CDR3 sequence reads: CASSQGLTSEQYF. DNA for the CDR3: TGTGCCAGCAGCCAGGGCCTTACCAGCGAGCAGTACTTC.

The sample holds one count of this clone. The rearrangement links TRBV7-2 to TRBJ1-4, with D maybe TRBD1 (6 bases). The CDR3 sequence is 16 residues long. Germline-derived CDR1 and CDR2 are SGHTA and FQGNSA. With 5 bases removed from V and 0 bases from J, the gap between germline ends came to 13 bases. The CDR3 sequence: CASSRRGSATNEKLFF. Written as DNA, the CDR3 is TGTGCCAGCAGCCGAAGGGGGAGTGCAACTAATGAAAAACTGTTTTTT.

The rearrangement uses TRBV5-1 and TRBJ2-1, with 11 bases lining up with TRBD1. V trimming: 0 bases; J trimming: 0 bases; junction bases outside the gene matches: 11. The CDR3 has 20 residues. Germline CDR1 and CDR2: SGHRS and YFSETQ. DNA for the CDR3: TGCGCCAGCAGCTTGGTCGGGACAGGGGGGGTAGCGGGCTCCTACAATGAGCAGTTCTTC. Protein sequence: CASSLVGTGGVAGSYNEQFF.

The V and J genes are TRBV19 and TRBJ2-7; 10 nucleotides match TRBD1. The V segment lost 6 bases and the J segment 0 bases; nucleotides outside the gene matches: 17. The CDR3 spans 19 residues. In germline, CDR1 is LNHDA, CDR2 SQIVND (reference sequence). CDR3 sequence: CASSKEPGQGIFSSYEQYF. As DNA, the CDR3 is TGTGCCAGTAGCAAGGAACCGGGACAGGGGATCTTTTCCTCCTACGAGCAGTACTTC.

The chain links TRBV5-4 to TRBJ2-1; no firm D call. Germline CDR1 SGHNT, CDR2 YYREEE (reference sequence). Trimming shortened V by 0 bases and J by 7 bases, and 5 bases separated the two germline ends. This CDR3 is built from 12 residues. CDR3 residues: CASSLAGNEQFF. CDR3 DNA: TGTGCCAGCAGCTTGGCGGGTAATGAGCAGTTCTTC.

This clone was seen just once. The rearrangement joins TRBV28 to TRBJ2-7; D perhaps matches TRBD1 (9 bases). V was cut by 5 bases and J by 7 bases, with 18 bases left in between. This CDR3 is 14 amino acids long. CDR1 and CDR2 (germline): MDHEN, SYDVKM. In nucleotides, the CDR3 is TGTGCCAGCAGTGTAGCGGGACAGGGCGGAGAGCAGTACTTC. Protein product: CASSVAGQGGEQYF.

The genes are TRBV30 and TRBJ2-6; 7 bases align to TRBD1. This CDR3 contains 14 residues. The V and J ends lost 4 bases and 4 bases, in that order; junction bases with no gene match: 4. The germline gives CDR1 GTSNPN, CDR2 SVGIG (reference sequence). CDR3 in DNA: TGTGCCTGGACCACAGGGGTCGGGGCCAACGTCCTGACTTTC. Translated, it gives CAWTTGVGANVLTF. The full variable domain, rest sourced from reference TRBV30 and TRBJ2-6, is SQTIHQWPATLVQPVGSPLSLECTVEGTSNPNLYWYRQAAGRGLQLLFYSVGIGQISSEVPQNLSASRPQDRQFILSSKKLLLSDSGFYLCAWTTGVGANVLTFGAGSRLTVL.

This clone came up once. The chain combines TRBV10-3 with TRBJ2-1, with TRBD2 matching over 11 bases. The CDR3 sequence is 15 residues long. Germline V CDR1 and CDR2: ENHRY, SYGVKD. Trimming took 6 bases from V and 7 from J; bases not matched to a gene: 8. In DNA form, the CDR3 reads TGTGCCATCAGGCAAATAGCGGGGGGGTTGAATGAGCAGTTCTTC. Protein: CAIRQIAGGLNEQFF.

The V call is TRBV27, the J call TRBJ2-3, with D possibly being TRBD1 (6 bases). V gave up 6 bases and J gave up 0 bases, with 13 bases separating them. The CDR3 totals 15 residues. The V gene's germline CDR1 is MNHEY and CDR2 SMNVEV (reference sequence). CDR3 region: CASRVRGTSTDTQYF. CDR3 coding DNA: TGTGCCAGCAGGGTCAGGGGTACTAGCACAGATACGCAGTATTTT.

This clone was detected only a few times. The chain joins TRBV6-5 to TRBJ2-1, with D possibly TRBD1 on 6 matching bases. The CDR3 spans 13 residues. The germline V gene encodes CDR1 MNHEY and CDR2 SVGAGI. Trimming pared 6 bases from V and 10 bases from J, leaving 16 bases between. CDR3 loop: CASSPGLQGEQFF. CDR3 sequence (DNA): TGTGCCAGCAGCCCTGGGTTACAGGGAGAGCAGTTCTTC.

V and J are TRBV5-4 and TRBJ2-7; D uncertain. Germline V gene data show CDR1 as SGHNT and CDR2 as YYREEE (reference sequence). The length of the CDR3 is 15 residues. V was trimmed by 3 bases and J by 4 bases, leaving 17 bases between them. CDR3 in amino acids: CASSSSRPKNYEQYF. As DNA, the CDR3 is TGTGCCAGCAGCTCCTCGCGCCCAAAAAATTACGAGCAGTACTTC.

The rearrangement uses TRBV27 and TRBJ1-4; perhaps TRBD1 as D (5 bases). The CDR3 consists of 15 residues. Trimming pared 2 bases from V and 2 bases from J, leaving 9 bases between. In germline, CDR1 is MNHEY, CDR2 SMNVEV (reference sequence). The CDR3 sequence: CASSLQGSTNEKLFF. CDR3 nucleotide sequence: TGTGCCAGCAGTTTACAGGGATCTACTAATGAAAAACTGTTTTTT. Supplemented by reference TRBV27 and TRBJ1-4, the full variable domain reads EAQVTQNPRYLITVTGKKLTVTCSQNMNHEYMSWYRQDPGLGLRQIYYSMNVEVTDKGDVPEGYKVSRKEKRNFPLILESPSPNQTSLYFCASSLQGSTNEKLFFGSGTQLSVL.

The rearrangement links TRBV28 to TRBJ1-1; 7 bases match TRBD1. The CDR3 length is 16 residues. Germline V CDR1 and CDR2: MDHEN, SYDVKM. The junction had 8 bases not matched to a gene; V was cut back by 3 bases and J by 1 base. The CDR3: CASSFPRQGPNTEAFF. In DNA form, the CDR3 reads TGTGCCAGCAGTTTCCCTCGACAGGGCCCGAACACTGAAGCTTTCTTT.

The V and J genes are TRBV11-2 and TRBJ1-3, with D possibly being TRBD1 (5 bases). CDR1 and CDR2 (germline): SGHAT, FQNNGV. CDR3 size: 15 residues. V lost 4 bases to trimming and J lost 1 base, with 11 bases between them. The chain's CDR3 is CASSSVRGSGNTIYF. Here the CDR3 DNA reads TGTGCCAGCAGCTCAGTGCGGGGGTCTGGAAACACCATATATTTT.

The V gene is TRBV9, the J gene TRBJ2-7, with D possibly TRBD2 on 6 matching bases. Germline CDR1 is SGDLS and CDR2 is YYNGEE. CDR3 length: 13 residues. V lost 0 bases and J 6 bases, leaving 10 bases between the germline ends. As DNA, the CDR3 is TGTGCCAGCAGCGTAGGGGGGGTGGGCGAGCAGTACTTC. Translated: CASSVGGVGEQYF.

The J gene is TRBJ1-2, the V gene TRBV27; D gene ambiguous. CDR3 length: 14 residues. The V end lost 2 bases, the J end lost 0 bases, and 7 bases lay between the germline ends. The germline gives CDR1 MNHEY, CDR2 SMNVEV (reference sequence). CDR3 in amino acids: CASSLGSSNYGYTF. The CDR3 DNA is TGTGCCAGCAGTTTAGGCAGTTCTAACTATGGCTACACCTTC.

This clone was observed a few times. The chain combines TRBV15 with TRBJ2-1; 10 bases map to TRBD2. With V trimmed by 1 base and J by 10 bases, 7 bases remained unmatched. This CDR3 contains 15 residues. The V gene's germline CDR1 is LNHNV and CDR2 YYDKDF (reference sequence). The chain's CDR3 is CATSRGSGGAHEQFF. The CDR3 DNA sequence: TGTGCCACCAGCAGAGGCAGCGGGGGGGCTCACGAGCAGTTCTTC.

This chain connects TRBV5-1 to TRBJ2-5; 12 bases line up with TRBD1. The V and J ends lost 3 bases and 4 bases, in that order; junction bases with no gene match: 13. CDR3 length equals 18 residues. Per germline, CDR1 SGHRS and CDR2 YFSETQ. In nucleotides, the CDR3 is TGCGCCAGCAGCTCGGGGACAGGGGGCAGCCTCGGGGTAGAGACCCAGTACTTC. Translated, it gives CASSSGTGGSLGVETQYF.